Following are 4 T cell receptor beta chains from one sample sequenced in a study of T cells in Graves' hyperthyroidism and ophthalmopathy. Template material for amplifying TCR beta CDR3 regions consisted of RNA transcripts. Initially, a first-round RT-PCR of the TCR CDR3 employed the HTBI primer set. One entry per CDR3 protein results from TCRdb running MiXCR on the multiplex PCR reads. The table includes hundreds of thousands of distinct CDR3 sequences, roughly an eighth detected once. The sequenced sample consisted of blood. Source of these receptors: a man in his fifties or sixties with Graves' ophthalmopathy.

This clonotype was counted at least ten times. The chain employs TRBV20-1 and TRBJ2-1, with 9 bases identical to TRBD2. V was clipped by 6 bases and J by 5 bases; unmatched bases: 5. This CDR3 comprises 13 residues. The germline V gene encodes CDR1 DFQATT and CDR2 SNEGSKA (reference sequence). Here the CDR3 DNA reads TGCAGTGCCACCGGGACTAGCAACAATGAGCAGTTCTTC. It encodes CSATGTSNNEQFF.

In its sample, this clonotype was seen a few times. CDR3 sequence (DNA): TGTGCCAGCAGTGGCGCCGGGACAGACGGTACAGATACGCAGTATTTT. It codes for CASSGAGTDGTDTQYF. J is TRBJ2-3 and V is TRBV6-1, with 7 bases that match TRBD1. This CDR3 contains 16 residues. V shed 4 bases and J 3 bases; nucleotides not matched to a gene: 10. Germline CDR1 and CDR2: MNHNS and SASEGT.

This clonotype showed up many times. This chain joins TRBV11-3 and TRBJ1-3, with 7 bases aligning to TRBD1. Trimming cost V 5 bases and J 6 bases; bases outside gene matches: 7. CDR1 is SGHNT and CDR2 is YENEEA in the germline V gene. The CDR3 totals 14 residues. CDR3 DNA: TGTGCCAGCAGCCTGAGGACAGGAGAAAACACCATATATTTT. It translates to CASSLRTGENTIYF.

Details on this clonotype: A clone one base away is much larger, so this may be a read error. The chain couples TRBV19 to TRBJ2-5; possible D gene TRBD1, 5 bases. The V end was cut by 5 bases, the J end by 5 bases, with 12 bases between. The CDR3 totals 13 residues. Germline V CDR1 and CDR2: LNHDA, SQIVND (reference sequence). CDR3 in amino acids: CASSSGMKETQYF. The CDR3 nucleotides read TGTGCCAGTAGTTCAGGGATGAAGGAGACCCAGTACTTC.